This T cell receptor beta chain was obtained from a study of shared clonotypes between healthy human individuals. Points from the study as a whole: Clonotypes not shared had lower generation probabilities than those common to all four donors. Naive CD4 clonotypes overlapped across a few donors at roughly 4.5%.

On this clone: Its matching antigen is unknown.

V lost 1 base and J lost 4; bases outside the gene matches: 3. The CDR3 loop spans 14 amino acids. Germline V gene sequence: CDR1 SEHNR, CDR2 FQNEAQ (reference sequence). The deep-level immunoSEQ assay was used. Under the authors' procedure: Filtering of immunoSEQ junctional sequences could not match full-length read filtering. Sequenced by immunoSEQ multiplex PCR; TCRdb stores in-frame clones only, minus some. Clone size and the V and J calls come from that table; the DNA yielded D and trimming. Of 300,000 or so clones listed, roughly 70% are singletons. The TCR comes from a man aged 30 to 45 in good health. The material sequenced was memory CD4+ T cells sorted from blood. Subset denoted: CD45RA-negative fraction. The chain combines TRBV7-9 with TRBJ1-2; 7 positions agree with TRBD1. The CDR3 spells CASSLDGTAYGYTF. The CDR3 region has the DNA TGTGCCAGCAGCTTAGATGGGACAGCCTATGGCTACACCTTC.